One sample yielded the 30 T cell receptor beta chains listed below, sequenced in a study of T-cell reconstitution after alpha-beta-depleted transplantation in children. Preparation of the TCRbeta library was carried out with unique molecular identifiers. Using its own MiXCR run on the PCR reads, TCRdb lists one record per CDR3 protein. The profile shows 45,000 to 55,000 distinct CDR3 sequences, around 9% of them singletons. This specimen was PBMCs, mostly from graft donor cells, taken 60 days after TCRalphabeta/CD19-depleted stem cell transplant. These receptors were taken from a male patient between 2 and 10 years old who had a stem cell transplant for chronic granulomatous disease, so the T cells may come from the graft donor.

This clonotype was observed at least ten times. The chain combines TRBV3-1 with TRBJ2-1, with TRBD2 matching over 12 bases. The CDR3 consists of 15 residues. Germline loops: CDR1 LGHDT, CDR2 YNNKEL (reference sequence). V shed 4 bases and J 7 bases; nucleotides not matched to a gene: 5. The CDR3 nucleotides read TGTGCCAGCAGCCCAAGACTAGCGGGAGTGAATGAGCAGTTCTTC. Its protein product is CASSPRLAGVNEQFF.

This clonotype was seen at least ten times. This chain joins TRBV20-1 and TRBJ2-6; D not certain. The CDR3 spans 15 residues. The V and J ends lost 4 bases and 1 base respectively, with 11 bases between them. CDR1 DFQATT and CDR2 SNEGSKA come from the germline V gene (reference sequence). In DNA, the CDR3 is TGCAGTGCTACCCGTGGACCATCTGGGGCCAACGTCCTGACTTTC. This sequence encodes CSATRGPSGANVLTF.

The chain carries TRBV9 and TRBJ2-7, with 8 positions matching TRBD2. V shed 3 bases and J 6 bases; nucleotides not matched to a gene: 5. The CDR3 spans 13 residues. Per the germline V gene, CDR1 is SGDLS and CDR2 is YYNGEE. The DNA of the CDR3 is TGTGCCAGCAGCGAAACCGGGACTAGCGAGCAGTACTTC. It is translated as CASSETGTSEQYF. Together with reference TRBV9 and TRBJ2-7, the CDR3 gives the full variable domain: DSGVTQTPKHLITATGQRVTLRCSPRSGDLSVYWYQQSLDQGLQFLIQYYNGEERAKGNILERFSAQQFPDLHSELNLSSLELGDSALYFCASSETGTSEQYFGPGTRLTVT.

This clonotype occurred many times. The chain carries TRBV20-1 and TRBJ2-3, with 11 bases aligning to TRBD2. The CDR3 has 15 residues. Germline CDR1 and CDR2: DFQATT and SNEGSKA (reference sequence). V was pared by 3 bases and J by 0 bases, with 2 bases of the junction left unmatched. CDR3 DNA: TGCAGTGCTAGCCGACTAGCGGGAAGCACAGATACGCAGTATTTT. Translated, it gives CSASRLAGSTDTQYF.

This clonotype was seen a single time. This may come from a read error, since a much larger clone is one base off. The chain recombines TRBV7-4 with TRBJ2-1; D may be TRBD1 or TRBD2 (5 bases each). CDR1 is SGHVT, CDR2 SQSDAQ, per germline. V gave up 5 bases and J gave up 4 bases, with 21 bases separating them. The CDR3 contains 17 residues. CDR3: CASSNRVRGTVYNEQFF. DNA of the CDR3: TGTGCCAGCAGCAACAGAGTCCGAGGGACGGTTTACAATGAGCAGTTCTTC.

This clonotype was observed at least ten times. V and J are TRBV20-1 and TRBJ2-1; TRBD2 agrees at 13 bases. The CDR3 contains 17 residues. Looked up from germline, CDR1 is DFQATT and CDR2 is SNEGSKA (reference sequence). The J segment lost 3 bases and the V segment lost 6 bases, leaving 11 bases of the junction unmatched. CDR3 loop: CSAIGTSGNLGYNEQFF. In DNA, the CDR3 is TGCAGTGCCATCGGGACTAGCGGGAATCTAGGCTACAATGAGCAGTTCTTC.

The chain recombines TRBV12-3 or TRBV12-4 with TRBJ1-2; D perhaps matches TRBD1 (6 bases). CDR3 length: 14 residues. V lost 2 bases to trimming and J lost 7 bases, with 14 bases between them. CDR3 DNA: TGTGCCAGCAGTTTAACCGGGGGGCTCGGTGGCTACACCTTC. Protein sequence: CASSLTGGLGGYTF.

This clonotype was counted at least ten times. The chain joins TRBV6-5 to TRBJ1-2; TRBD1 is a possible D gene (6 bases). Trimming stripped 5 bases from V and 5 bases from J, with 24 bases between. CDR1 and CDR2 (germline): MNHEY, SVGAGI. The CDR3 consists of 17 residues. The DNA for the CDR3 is TGTGCCAGCAGTAGGGGGGGGCAGGGCCTAGTTCGGTATGGCTACACCTTC. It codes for CASSRGGQGLVRYGYTF.

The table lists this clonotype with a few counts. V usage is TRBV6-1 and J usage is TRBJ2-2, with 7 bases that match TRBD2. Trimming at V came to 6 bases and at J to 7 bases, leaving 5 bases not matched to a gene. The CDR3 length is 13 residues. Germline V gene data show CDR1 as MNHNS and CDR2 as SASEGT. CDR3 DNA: TGTGCCAGCAGAGGGAGGGCCCACGGGGAGCTGTTTTTT. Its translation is CASRGRAHGELFF.

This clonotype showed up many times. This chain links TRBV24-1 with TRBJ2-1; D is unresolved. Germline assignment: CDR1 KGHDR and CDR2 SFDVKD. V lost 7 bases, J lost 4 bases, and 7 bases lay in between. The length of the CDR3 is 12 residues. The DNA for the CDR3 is TGTGCCACCAGGGGCGATTACAATGAGCAGTTCTTC. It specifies CATRGDYNEQFF.

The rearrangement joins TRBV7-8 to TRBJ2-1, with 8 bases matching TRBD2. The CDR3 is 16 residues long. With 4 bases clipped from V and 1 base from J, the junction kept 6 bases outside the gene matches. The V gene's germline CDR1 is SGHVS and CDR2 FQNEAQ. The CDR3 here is CASSSNAGGSYNEQFF. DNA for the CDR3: TGTGCCAGCAGCTCAAACGCGGGAGGTTCCTACAATGAGCAGTTCTTC.

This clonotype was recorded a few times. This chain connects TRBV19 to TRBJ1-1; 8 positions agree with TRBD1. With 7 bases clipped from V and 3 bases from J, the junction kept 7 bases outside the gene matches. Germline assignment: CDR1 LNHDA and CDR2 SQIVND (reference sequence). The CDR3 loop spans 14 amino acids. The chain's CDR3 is CASKLTGVHTEAFF. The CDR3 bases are TGTGCCAGTAAATTGACAGGGGTCCACACTGAAGCTTTCTTT.

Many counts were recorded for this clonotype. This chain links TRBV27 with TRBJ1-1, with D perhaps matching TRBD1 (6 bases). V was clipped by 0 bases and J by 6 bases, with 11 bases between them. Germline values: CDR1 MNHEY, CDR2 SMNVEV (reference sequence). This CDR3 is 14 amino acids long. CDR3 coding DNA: TGTGCCAGCAGTTTATCAGGGGGACACTCTGAAGCTTTCTTT. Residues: CASSLSGGHSEAFF.

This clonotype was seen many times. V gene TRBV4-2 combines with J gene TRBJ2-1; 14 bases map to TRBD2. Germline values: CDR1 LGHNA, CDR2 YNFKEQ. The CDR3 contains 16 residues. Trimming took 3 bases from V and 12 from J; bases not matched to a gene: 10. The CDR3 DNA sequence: TGTGCCAGCAGCCAGGAACCGGGACTAGCGGGAGTTGGGCAGTTCTTC. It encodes CASSQEPGLAGVGQFF.

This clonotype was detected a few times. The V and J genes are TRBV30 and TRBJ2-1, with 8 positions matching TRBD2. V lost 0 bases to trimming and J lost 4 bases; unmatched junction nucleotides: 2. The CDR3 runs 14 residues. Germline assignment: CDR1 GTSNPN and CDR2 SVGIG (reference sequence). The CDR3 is CAWSVTSGYNEQFF. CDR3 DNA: TGTGCCTGGAGTGTAACTAGCGGATACAATGAGCAGTTCTTC.

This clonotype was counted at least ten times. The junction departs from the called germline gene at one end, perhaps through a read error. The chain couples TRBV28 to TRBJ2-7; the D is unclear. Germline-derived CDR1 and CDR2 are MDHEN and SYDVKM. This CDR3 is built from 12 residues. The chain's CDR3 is CASSLGTLKVDF. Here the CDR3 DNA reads TGTGCCAGCAGTTTAGGTACCTTGAAGGTGGACTTC.

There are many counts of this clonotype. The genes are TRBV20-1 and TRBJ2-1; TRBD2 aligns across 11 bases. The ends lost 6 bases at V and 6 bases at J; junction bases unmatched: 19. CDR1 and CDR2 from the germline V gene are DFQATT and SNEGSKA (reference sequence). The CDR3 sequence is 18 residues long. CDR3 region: CSARGHYGSSGRSNEQFF. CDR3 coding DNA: TGCAGTGCCCGCGGCCACTATGGGTCTAGCGGGAGGAGCAATGAGCAGTTCTTC.

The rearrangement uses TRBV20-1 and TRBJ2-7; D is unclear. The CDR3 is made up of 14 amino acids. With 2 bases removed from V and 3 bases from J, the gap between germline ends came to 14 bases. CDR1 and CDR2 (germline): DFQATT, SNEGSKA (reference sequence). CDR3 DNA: TGCAGTGCTAGATCCCAGACCACCCTCTACGAGCAGTACTTC. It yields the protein CSARSQTTLYEQYF.

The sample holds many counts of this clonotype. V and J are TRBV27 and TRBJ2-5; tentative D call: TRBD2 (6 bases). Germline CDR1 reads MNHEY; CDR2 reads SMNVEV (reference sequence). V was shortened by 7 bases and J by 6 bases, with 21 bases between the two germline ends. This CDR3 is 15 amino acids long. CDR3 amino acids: CASNPPGVAGKTQYF. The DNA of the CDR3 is TGTGCCAGCAATCCCCCCGGTGTTGCGGGGAAGACCCAGTACTTC.

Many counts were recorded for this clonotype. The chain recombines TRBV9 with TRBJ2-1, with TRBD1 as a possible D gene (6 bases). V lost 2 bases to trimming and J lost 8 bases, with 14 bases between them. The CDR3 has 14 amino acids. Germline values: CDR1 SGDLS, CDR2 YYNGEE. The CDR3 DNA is TGTGCCAGCAGCGTGGACAGCGGAGAGTATGAGCAGTTCTTC. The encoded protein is CASSVDSGEYEQFF.

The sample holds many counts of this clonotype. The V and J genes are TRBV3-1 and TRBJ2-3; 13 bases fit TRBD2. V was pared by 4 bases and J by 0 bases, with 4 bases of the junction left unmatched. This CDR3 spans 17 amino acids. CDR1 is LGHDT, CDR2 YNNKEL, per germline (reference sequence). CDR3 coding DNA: TGTGCCAGCAGCCGGACTAGCGGGAGAGGGAGCACAGATACGCAGTATTTT. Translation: CASSRTSGRGSTDTQYF.

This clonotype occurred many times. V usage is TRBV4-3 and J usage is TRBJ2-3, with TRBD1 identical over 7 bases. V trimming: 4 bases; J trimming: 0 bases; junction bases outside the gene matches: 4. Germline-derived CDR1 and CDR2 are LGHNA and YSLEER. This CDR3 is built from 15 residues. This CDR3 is CASSLLDRSTDTQYF. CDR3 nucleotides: TGCGCCAGCAGCCTCCTGGACAGGAGCACAGATACGCAGTATTTT.

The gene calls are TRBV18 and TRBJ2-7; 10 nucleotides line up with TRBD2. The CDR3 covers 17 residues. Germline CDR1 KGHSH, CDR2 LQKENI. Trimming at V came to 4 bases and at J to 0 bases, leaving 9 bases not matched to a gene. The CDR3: CASSHLPGTSASYEQYF. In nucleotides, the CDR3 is TGTGCCAGCTCACACCTTCCCGGGACTAGCGCCTCCTACGAGCAGTACTTC.

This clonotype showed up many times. In DNA, the CDR3 is TGTGCCAGTAGCCAGACCGGGACGATGAACACTGAAGCTTTCTTT. Translated, it gives CASSQTGTMNTEAFF. This chain links TRBV19 with TRBJ1-1; D perhaps matches TRBD1 (5 bases). CDR3 length: 15 amino acids. Germline CDR1 and CDR2: LNHDA and SQIVND (reference sequence). Trimming pared 6 bases from V and 0 bases from J, leaving 14 bases between.

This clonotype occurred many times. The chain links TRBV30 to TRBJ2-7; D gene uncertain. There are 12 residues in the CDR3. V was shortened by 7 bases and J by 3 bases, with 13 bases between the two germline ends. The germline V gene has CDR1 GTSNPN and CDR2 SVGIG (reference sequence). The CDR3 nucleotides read TGTGCCTCTGGGATGATGAACTACGAGCAGTACTTC. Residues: CASGMMNYEQYF.

The CDR3 sequence: CASSLIGGRTDTQYF. In DNA form, the CDR3 reads TGTGCCAGCAGCCTTATCGGGGGTCGCACAGATACGCAGTATTTT. V is TRBV14 and J is TRBJ2-3, with D perhaps matching TRBD2 (6 bases). The V end was cut by 4 bases, the J end by 1 base, with 12 bases between. The CDR3 length is 15 residues. From germline, CDR1 is SGHDN and CDR2 FVKESK.

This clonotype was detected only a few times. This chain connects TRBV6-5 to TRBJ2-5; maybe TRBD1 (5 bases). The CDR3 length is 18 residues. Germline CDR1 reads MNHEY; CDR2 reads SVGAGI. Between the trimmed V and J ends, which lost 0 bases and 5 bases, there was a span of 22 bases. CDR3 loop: CASSYSKATALPKETQYF. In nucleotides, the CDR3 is TGTGCCAGCAGTTACTCTAAAGCGACAGCCTTGCCGAAGGAGACCCAGTACTTC.

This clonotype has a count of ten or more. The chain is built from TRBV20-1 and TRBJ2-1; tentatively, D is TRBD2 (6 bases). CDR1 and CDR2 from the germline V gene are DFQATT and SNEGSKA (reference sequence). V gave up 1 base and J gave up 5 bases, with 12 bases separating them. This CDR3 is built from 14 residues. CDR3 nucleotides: TGCAGTGCTAGAGCGGGAGCCGCAAACAATGAGCAGTTCTTC. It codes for CSARAGAANNEQFF.

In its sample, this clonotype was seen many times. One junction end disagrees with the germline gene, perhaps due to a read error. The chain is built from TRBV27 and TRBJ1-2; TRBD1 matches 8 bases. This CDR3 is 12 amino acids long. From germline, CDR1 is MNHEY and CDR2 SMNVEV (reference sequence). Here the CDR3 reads CASSLSTGQVTF. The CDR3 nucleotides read TGTGCCAGCAGTTTAAGTACGGGACAGGTGACGTTC.

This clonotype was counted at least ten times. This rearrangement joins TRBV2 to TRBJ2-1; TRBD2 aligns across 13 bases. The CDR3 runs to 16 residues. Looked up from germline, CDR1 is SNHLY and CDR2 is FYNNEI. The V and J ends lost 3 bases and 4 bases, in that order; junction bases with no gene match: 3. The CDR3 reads CASSDLTSGRYNEQFF. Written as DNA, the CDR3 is TGTGCCAGCAGTGATCTGACTAGCGGGAGGTACAATGAGCAGTTCTTC.